The text below deals with one T cell receptor (beta chain). No antigen is known for it. V shed 5 bases and J shed 3 bases, with 7 bases lying between them. The germline gives CDR1 SGHDN, CDR2 FVKESK. The CDR3 consists of 13 residues. The record originates from a study of identical twins. Study results and limitations: Invariant T cells like MAIT and iNKT could partly confound the zero-insertion analyses. Excess sharing by twins proved weaker in beta out-of-frame sequences. The more abundant beta clonotypes in cord blood had fewer insertions, and memory repertoires did not show this.

Each CDR3 protein is one row after TCRdb ran MiXCR on the 5' RACE reads. The repertoire includes nearly 900,000 distinct CDR3 sequences, 9% to 15% of them detected once, and around 1.5% sits in the top ten. The same specimen was also included in a second study, on yellow fever vaccine responses in identical twins. Turning to that study: The T cell response to vaccination in identical twins was reportedly partly convergent and partly personalized.

V usage is TRBV14 and J usage is TRBJ2-2; D gene ambiguous. The receptor comes from a woman younger than 30 in good health. The specimen sequenced was PBMCs. This CDR3 reads CASSTWDTGELFF. CDR3 coding DNA: TGTGCCAGCAGCACTTGGGACACCGGGGAGCTGTTTTTT.